The clone carrying this TCR beta chain has only a few counts. The antigen remains unidentified. Next came a second PCR, run for about 7 to 11 cycles, which used a sample-barcoded 5' primer along with a J-beta primer mix. The authors tagged each cDNA molecule using a template-switch adaptor with 12 random nucleotides. TCRdb re-called the 5' RACE reads with MiXCR, one entry per CDR3 protein. The sample contains roughly 1,000,000 distinct CDR3 sequences, around 25% of which appear only once. The CDR3 spans 12 residues. V lost 4 bases, J lost 2 bases, and 0 bases stayed unmatched. Germline V gene data show CDR1 as SQVTM and CDR2 as ANQGSEA. The source of the sample is a study of blood T cells in healthy people across ages. General observations from the study: Roughly linear declines in TCR beta diversity per million T cells occurred with age.

These data were also reused for a study on T cells of mothers and their children. Per that study: Nine systemically healthy Caucasian donors: three mothers, six children. Mothers yielded over 10 million CDR3 reads, children some 2.8 million each.

The sequence was collected from a girl aged 2 to 10 in good health. Sequences were obtained from blood. The rearrangement uses TRBV29-1 and TRBJ2-5; 8 bases are shared with TRBD1. CDR3 sequence reads: CSVGTGQETQYF. The CDR3 region has the DNA TGCAGCGTTGGGACAGGGCAAGAGACCCAGTACTTC.